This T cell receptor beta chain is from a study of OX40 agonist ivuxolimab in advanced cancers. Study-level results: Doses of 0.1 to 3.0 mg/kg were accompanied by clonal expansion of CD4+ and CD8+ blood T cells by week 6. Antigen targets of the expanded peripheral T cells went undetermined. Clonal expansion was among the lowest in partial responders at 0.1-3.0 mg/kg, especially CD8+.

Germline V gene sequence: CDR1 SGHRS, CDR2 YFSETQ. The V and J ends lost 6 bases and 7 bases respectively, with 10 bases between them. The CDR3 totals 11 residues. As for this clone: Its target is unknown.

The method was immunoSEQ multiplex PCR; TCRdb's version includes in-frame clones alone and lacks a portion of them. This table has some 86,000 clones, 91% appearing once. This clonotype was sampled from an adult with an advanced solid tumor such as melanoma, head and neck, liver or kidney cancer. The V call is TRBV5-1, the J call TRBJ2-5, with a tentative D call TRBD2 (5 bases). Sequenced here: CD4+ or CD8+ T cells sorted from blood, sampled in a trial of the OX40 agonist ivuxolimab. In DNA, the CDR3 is TGCGCCAGCACCGGCGAGGGGACCCAGTACTTC. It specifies CASTGEGTQYF.